Sequencing of this T cell receptor beta chain was carried out in a study of blood T cell repertoires in COVID-19. Study-level background: PBMCs, B-cell-depleted T cells, or T cells were the source of the cDNA or gDNA that made up the material.

The assay was immunoSEQ multiplex PCR, and TCRdb's table has in-frame clones only and misses some. The data contain a few hundred thousand clones, more than 75% of them singletons. Each participant's cohort was designated according to participant-reported clinical history. The CDR3 runs 13 residues. Trimming cost V 3 bases and J 7 bases, with 10 bases left between them. The germline CDR1 and CDR2 sequences are SGHTA and FQGNSA. The source of this sequence is a woman aged 55-69 years in a cohort exposed to, infected with or recovered from COVID-19 (not recorded which). Sequenced input: PBMCs or T cells enriched from blood (not recorded which). The V gene is TRBV7-2, the J gene TRBJ1-5, with D unresolved. CDR3 residues: CASSFPGGQPQHF. DNA of the CDR3: TGTGCCAGCAGCTTTCCAGGTGGCCAGCCCCAGCATTTT.